The next 3 T cell receptor beta chains were all read from a single sample in a study of identical twins (TCRdb year 2016). The library relied on 5' RACE. Reads for this sample came from an Illumina HiSeq 2000. The public reads were reanalyzed by TCRdb: fastp trimming at Q25, MiXCR alignment, in-frame beta chains only. When rows share a CDR3 protein, they turn into one entry using the most common DNA and genes. Present in this sample are about 720,000 distinct CDR3 sequences, around a sixth of which were seen just once. Less than 15% of the sample is in the top ten clones. The sample also formed part of further work on T cells expressing NK-cell markers.

Material for sequencing was PBMCs. All receptors derive from a woman aged 18-35 years in good health.

The chain has TRBV5-1 and TRBJ1-6; TRBD1 might be the D (5 bases). With 5 bases removed from V and 8 bases from J, the gap between germline ends came to 11 bases. Germline values: CDR1 SGHRS, CDR2 YFSETQ. The CDR3 consists of 13 residues. The CDR3 sequence is CASRTVRDSPLHF. The CDR3 nucleotides are TGCGCCAGCAGGACAGTGCGTGATTCACCCCTCCACTTT.

The count of this clonotype is one. The genes are TRBV2 and TRBJ2-1; tentative D call: TRBD2 (5 bases). The CDR3 is made up of 15 amino acids. Looked up from germline, CDR1 is SNHLY and CDR2 is FYNNEI. Trimming took 0 bases from V and 6 from J, leaving 12 bases between them. The CDR3 loop is CASSEAPAGGNEQFF. The CDR3 DNA follows: TGTGCCAGCAGTGAAGCTCCGGCGGGCGGCAATGAGCAGTTCTTC. Full variable domain (remainder filled in from reference TRBV2 and TRBJ2-1): EPEVTQTPSHQVTQMGQEVILRCVPISNHLYFYWYRQILGQKVEFLVSFYNNEISEKSEIFDDQFSVERPDGSNFTLKIRSTKLEDSAMYFCASSEAPAGGNEQFFGPGTRLTVL.

This sequence joins TRBV29-1 and TRBJ1-1; D remains unclear. The CDR3 runs to 14 residues. The V and J ends lost 4 bases and 1 base respectively, with 13 bases between them. The germline CDR1 and CDR2 sequences are SQVTM and ANQGSEA. CDR3 sequence reads: CSVVRLTGNTEAFF. The DNA for the CDR3 is TGCAGCGTTGTAAGACTAACGGGGAACACTGAAGCTTTCTTT.